This T cell receptor (beta chain) appears in the sequencing data of a study of spatial heterogeneity in lung cancer. Study at large: Correlation of TCR transcript counts in tumor regions with a T cell module score from matched bulk RNA-seq was strong.

General study results and limits: One measure, the expanded intratumoral alpha and beta TCR count, tracked tumor mutation counts.

Time point: sample taken at primary tumor resection. There were roughly 72 donors, all of them untreated patients with early-stage non-small cell lung cancer. V lost 6 bases to trimming and J lost 9 bases; unmatched junction nucleotides: 18. This CDR3 is built from 17 residues. This clonotype appeared many times. Its specificity is not known. MiXCR was run by TCRdb on the 5' RACE reads, yielding one entry per CDR3 protein. The repertoire holds some 96,000 distinct CDR3 sequences, with about 4.6% as singletons. Sequencing used lung tumor tissue, obtained at surgery. This rearrangement joins TRBV12-3 or TRBV12-4 to TRBJ2-7, with 12 positions matching TRBD1. The source is a male donor with early-stage non-small cell lung cancer. This CDR3 is CASSSSTNRDRGHVQYF. Here the CDR3 DNA reads TGTGCCAGCAGCTCAAGCACCAACCGGGACAGGGGGCATGTGCAGTACTTC.